The TCR beta chain under discussion was sequenced for a study of CD8 T cells in Susac syndrome. V gave up 2 bases and J gave up 6 bases, with 17 bases separating them. The CDR3 loop spans 15 amino acids. Germline V gene data show CDR1 as SEHNR and CDR2 as FQNEAQ (reference sequence). CD8+ and CD4+ T cells from blood underwent TCR beta sequencing, which was carried out in a high-throughput format. Patients with Susac syndrome met diagnostic criteria that were recently defined for definite or probable disease. RNA in amounts of roughly 0.5 to 1 ug was reverse transcribed with random hexamers. With immunoSEQ multiplex PCR, TCR beta CDR3 was amplified across 54 Vbeta and 13 Jbeta. A single record per CDR3 protein comes from TCRdb applying MiXCR to the immunoSEQ multiplex PCR reads. The sample holds roughly 200,000 distinct CDR3 sequences; roughly nine tenths are singletons and the top ten take approximately 0.09%.

Sequenced input: CD4+ T cells from PBMCs. The TCR originated in a human donor with Susac syndrome. The chain joins TRBV7-9 to TRBJ2-7; tentatively, D is TRBD2 (6 bases). The CDR3: CASSLLRLEVCEQYF. CDR3 nucleotide sequence: TGTGCCAGCAGCTTACTGAGACTAGAAGTATGCGAGCAGTACTTC.